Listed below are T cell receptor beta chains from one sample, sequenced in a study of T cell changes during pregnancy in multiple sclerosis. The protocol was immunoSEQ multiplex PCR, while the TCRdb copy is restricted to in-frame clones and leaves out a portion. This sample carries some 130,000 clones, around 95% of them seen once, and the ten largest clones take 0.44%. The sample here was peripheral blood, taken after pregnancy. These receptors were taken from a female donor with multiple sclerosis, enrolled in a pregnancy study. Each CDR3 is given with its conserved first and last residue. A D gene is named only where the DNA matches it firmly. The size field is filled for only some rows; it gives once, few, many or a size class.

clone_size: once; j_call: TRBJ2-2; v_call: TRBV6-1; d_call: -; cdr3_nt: TGTGCCAGCAGTGATACGTGGGGTCGGGGCACCGGGGAGCTGTTTTTT; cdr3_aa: CASSDTWGRGTGELFF
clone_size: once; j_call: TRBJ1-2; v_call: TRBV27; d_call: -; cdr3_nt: TGTGCCAGCAGTTTCGGCAGCGGATATGGCTACACCTTC; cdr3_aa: CASSFGSGYGYTF
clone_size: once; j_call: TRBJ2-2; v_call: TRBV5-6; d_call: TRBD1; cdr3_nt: TGTGCCAGCAGCCCCGGACAGGGATGGAACACCGGGGAGCTGTTTTTT; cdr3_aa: CASSPGQGWNTGELFF
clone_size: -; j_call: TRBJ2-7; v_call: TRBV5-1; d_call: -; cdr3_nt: TGCGCCAGCAGCTTGTGGGGCGCGGGATCCTACGAGCAGTACTTC; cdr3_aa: CASSLWGAGSYEQYF
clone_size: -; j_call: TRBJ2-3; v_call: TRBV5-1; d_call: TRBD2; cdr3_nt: TGCGCCAGCAGCTTGCAAAACCTAGCGGGAGGCACAGATACGCAGTATTTT; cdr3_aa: CASSLQNLAGGTDTQYF
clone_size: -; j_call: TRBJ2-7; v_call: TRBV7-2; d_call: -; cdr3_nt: TGTGCCAGCCCCCCGGGTCAATCCTACGAGCAGTACTTC; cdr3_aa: CASPPGQSYEQYF
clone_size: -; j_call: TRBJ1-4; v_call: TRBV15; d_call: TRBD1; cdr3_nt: TGTGCCACCAGCAGAGGGACAGGACAGGGTAATGAAAAACTGTTTTTT; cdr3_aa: CATSRGTGQGNEKLFF
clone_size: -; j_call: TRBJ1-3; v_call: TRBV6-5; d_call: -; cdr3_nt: TGTGCCAGCAGTTCCACAGGCTCCCTCTCTGGAAACACCATATATTTT; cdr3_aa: CASSSTGSLSGNTIYF
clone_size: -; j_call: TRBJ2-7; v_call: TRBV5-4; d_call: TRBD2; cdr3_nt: TGTGCCAGCAGCTTGGGGGGGGGACCAAGCAACGAGCAGTACTTC; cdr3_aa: CASSLGGGPSNEQYF
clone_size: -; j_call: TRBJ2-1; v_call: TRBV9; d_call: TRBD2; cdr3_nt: TGTGCCAGCAGCCCCTGGGGTAGCGGGATCTCCTACAATGAGCAGTTCTTC; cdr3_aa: CASSPWGSGISYNEQFF
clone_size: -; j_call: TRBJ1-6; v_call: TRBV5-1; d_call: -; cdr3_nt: TGCGCCAGCAGCTCGGGACTTTCCAATTCACCCCTCCACTTT; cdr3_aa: CASSSGLSNSPLHF
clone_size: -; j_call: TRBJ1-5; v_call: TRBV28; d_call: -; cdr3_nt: TGTGCCAGCAGTTTAGGCGGGTCAGTAAATCAGCCCCAGCATTTT; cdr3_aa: CASSLGGSVNQPQHF
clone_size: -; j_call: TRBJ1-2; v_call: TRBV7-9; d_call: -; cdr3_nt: TGTGCCAGCAGCCTATTCACAGGAGGCTACACCTTC; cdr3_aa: CASSLFTGGYTF
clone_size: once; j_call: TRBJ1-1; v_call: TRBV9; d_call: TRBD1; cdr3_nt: TGTGCCAGCAGCCCCCGGGACAGGGGCTGGACTGAAGCTTTCTTT; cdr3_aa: CASSPRDRGWTEAFF
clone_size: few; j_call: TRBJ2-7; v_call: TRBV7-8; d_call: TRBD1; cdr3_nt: TGTGCCAGCAGCTTAGCCTTGGGACAGAGGCCCTACGAGCAGTACTTC; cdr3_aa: CASSLALGQRPYEQYF
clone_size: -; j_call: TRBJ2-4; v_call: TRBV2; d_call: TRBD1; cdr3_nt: TGTGCCAGCAGAACAGGGGGTAGCTGGGGAAACATTCAGTACTTC; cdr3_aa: CASRTGGSWGNIQYF
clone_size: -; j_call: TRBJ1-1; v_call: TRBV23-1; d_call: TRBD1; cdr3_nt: TGCGCCAGTAACAGGGGCCTGAACACTGAAGCTTTCTTT; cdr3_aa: CASNRGLNTEAFF
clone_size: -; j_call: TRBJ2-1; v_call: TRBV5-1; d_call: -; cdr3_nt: TGCGCCAGCTCCCCCTCAGCGGCCCTAAGCGGGCCATTCTACAATGAGCAGTTCTTC; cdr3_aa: CASSPSAALSGPFYNEQFF
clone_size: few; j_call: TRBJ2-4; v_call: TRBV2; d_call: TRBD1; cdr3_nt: TGTGCCAGCAACGATTTTCAGGGGGTAGCCAAAAACATTCAGTACTTC; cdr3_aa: CASNDFQGVAKNIQYF
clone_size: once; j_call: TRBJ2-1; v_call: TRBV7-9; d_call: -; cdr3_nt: TGTGCCAGCAGCTTCGCAGGGTATGAGCAGTTCTTC; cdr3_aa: CASSFAGYEQFF
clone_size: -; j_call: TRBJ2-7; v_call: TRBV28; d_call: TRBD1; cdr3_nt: TGTGCCAGCAGCGCCGGGACAGGGGACGCCTACGAGCAGTACTTC; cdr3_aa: CASSAGTGDAYEQYF
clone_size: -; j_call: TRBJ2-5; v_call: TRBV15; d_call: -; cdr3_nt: TGTGCCACCAGCAGAGATCTTCGAGAGACCCAGTACTTC; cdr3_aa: CATSRDLRETQYF
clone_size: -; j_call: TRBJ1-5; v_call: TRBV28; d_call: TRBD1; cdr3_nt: TGTGCCAGCAGTCCCGGGACAGGGATCCAACTCTTCAATCAGCCCCAGCATTTT; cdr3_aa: CASSPGTGIQLFNQPQHF
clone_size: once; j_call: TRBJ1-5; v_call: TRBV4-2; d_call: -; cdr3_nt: TGTGCCAGCAGCCAAGAAGGGGTACTGGATGCTCAGCCCCAGCATTTT; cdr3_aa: CASSQEGVLDAQPQHF
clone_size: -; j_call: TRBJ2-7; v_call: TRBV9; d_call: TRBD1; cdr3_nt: TGTGCCAGCAGCCTGGGACAGGGGTACGAGCAGTACTTC; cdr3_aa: CASSLGQGYEQYF
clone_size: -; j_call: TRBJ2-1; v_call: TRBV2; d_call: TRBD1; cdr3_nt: TGTGCCAGCAGCTCGGGACAGGGGATGGGTAGCGGACCACAGTTCTTC; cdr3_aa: CASSSGQGMGSGPQFF
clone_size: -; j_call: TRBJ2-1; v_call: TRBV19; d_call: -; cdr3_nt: TGTGCCAATCTTGTAGCGGTCAGCTCCTACAATGAGCAGTTCTTC; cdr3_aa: CANLVAVSSYNEQFF
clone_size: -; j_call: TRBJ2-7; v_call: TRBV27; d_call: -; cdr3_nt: TGTGCCAGCAGTTTAACACCATCCTACGAGCAGTACTTC; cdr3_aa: CASSLTPSYEQYF
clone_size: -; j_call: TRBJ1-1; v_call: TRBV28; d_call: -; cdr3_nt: TGTGCCAGCAGTTTCACAGGTAAAGCTTTCTTT; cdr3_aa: CASSFTGKAFF
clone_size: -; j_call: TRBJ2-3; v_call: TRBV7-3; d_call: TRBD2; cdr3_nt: TGTGCCAGCAGCTCCCGAGCGGGAGCGCACGCAGATACGCAGTATTTT; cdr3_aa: CASSSRAGAHADTQYF
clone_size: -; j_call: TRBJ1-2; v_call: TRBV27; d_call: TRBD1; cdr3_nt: TGTGCCAGCAGTACAGGGGGTTCTGGCTACACCTTC; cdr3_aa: CASSTGGSGYTF
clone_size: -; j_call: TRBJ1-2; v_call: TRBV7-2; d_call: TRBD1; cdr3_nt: TGTGCCAGCAGCGTTAAGGGACAGACACTCCTCTATGGCTACACCTTC; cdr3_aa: CASSVKGQTLLYGYTF
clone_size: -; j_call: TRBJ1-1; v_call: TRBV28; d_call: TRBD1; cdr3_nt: TGTGCCAGCAGTTTTAAGGTGAGGACAGGAGCTGAAGCTTTCTTT; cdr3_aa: CASSFKVRTGAEAFF
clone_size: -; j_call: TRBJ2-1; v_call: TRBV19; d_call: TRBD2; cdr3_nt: TGTGCCAGTAGTATATTCGGGGGGGATGAGCAGTTCTTC; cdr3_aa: CASSIFGGDEQFF
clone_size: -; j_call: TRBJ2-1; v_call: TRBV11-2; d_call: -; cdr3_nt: TGTGCCAGCAGCCTCAGCGGCAATGAGCAGTTCTTC; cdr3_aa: CASSLSGNEQFF
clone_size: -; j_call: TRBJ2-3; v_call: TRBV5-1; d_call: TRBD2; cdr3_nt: TGCGCCAGCAGCTCCCTAGCGGGAGGAATCACAGATACGCAGTATTTT; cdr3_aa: CASSSLAGGITDTQYF
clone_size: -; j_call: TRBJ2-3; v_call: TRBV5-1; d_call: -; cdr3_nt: TGCGCCAGCAGCCCGCCAGGGGTTCACACAGATACGCAGTATTTT; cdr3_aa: CASSPPGVHTDTQYF
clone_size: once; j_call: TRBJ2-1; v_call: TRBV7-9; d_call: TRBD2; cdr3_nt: TGTGCCAGCAGCTCGTCGGCGGGAGGGCCAAATGAGCAGTTCTTC; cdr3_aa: CASSSSAGGPNEQFF
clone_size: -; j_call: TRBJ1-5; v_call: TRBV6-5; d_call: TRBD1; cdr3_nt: TGTGCCAGCAGCCCTACTCGACAGGGGGCGCAGCCCCAGCATTTT; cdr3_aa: CASSPTRQGAQPQHF
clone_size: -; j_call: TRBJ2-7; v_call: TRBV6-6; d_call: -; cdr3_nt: TGTGCCAGCAGCAACAGGGTTGAGCAGTACTTC; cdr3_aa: CASSNRVEQYF
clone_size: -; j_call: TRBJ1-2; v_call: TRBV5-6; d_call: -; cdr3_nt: TGTGCCAGCAGCTTGCAGGTCAGGAACTATGGCTACACCTTC; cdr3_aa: CASSLQVRNYGYTF
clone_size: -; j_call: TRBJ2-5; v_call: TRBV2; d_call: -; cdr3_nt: TGTGCCAGCAGTGGGGGGGGCATCGGGGAGACCCAGTACTTC; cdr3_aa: CASSGGGIGETQYF
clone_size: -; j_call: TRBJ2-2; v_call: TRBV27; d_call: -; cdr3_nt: TGTGCCAGCAGTTTATCGATCGGCGGGGAGCTGTTTTTT; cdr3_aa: CASSLSIGGELFF
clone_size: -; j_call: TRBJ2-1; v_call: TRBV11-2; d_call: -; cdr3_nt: TGTGCCAGCAGCTTTAATATGGAGCAGTTCTTC; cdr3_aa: CASSFNMEQFF
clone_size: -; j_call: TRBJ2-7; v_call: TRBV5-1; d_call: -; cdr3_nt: TGCGCCAGCAGCGTGGGTAGCTACGAGCAGTACTTC; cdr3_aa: CASSVGSYEQYF
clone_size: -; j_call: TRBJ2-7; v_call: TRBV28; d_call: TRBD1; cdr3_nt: TGTGCCAGCAGTTTCTTCGGACAGGTCGACCGAGGGGCCTACGAGCAGTACTTC; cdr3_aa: CASSFFGQVDRGAYEQYF
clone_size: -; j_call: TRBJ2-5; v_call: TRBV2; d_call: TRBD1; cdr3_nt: TGTGCCAGCAGTGCCCAGGGGGCTTCAAAAGAGACCCAGTACTTC; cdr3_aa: CASSAQGASKETQYF
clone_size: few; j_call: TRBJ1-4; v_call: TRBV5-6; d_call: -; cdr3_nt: TGTGCCAGCAGCTTGAGCGCAGGGAATGAAAAACTGTTTTTT; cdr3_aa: CASSLSAGNEKLFF
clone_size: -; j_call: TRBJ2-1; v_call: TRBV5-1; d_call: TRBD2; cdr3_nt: TGCGCCAGCAGCTTGGATGGGACTAGCGGGAATGATTACAATGAGCAGTTCTTC; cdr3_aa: CASSLDGTSGNDYNEQFF
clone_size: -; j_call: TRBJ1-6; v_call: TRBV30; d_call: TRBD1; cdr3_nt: TGTGCCTGGAGTCCCGGACAGGGGAATTCACCCCTCCACTTT; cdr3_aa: CAWSPGQGNSPLHF
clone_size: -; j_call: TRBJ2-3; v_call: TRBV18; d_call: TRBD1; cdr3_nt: TGTGCCAGCTCACCCCGACAGGGGATAGATACGCAGTATTTT; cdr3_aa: CASSPRQGIDTQYF
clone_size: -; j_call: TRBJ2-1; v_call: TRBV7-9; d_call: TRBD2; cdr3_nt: TGTGCCAGCAGTCGAACGGGAGGAGAATACAATGAGCAGTTCTTC; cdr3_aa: CASSRTGGEYNEQFF
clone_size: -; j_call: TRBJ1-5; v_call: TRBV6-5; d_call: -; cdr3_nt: TGTGCCAGCGAATTTCAGGGCAATCAGCCCCAGCATTTT; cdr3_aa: CASEFQGNQPQHF
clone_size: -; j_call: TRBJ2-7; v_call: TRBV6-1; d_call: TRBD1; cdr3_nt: TGTGCCAGCAGTGAACGGGGTTCGAGGGGGCTACAGTACGAGCAGTACTTC; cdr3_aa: CASSERGSRGLQYEQYF
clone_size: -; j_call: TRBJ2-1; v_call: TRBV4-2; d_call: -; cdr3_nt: TGTGCCAGCAGCCAAGTCGTATACAATGAGCAGTTCTTC; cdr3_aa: CASSQVVYNEQFF